This T cell receptor (beta chain) was obtained from a study of cytomegalovirus exposure and HLA in healthy donors. Germline CDR1 and CDR2: MGHRA and YSYEKL. This CDR3 region has 15 residues. V shed 1 base and J shed 4 bases, with 11 bases lying between them. The primer mix had 60 Vbeta and 13 Jbeta primers. The assay was immunoSEQ multiplex PCR, and TCRdb's table has in-frame clones only and misses some. The table lists 100,000 to 150,000 clones, under 85% of them singletons. This TCR came from a male donor in good health and CMV-seropositive. The sample comprised PBMCs. V gene TRBV4-1 combines with J gene TRBJ1-5, with TRBD1 as a possible D gene (5 bases). The CDR3 nucleotides are TGCGCCAGCAGCCAAGTCGGGGGGAGGAATCAGCCCCAGCATTTT. It encodes CASSQVGGRNQPQHF.